This TCR beta chain was recorded in a study of blood T cell repertoires in COVID-19. Study background: Whether acute or convalescent, the COVID-19 samples came from the United States, Italy and Spain. Nucleic acid was either cDNA or gDNA, and it came from T cells, B-cell-depleted T cells, or PBMCs.

Authors' analysis steps: Estimation of nucleated cell counts was performed using reference gene primer amplification. Profiled with immunoSEQ multiplex PCR; TCRdb holds only in-frame clones, not every one. D and trimming come from the DNA, and the V and J calls and clone size come from that table. The repertoire holds 470,000 or so clones, with around 89% as singletons. J lost 3 bases, V lost 7 bases, and 6 bases had no gene match. CDR3 size: 14 residues. Germline CDR1 LNHDA, CDR2 SQIVND (reference sequence). V is TRBV19 and J is TRBJ2-3, with 8 bases identical to TRBD2. Sequenced: peripheral blood. The clonotype was recovered from a woman in her twenties or thirties with acute or convalescent COVID-19. Here the CDR3 reads CASNREGGTDTQYF. The CDR3 coding sequence is TGTGCCAGTAACCGGGAGGGTGGGACAGATACGCAGTATTTT.